The entry below describes one TCR beta chain. Antigen: not known. TCRdb reprocessed the 5' RACE reads via MiXCR and lists one record per CDR3 protein. Among around 770,000 distinct CDR3 sequences listed, over 15% were seen once. These data come from a study of CD8 T cells in ankylosing spondylitis. Broader study findings: Within peripheral blood, clones linked to disease were CD8+ and relatively rare. Disease-linked clones reportedly concentrated significantly in matched ankylosing spondylitis synovial fluid. Ankylosing spondylitis blood appeared to be characterized by a TCR beta motif of several highly homologous variants. Some motif variants were previously reported in reactive arthritis synovial fluid and blood.

The CDR3 totals 17 residues. Germline V lookup: CDR1 LGHNA, CDR2 YNFKEQ. J was trimmed by 5 bases and V by 1 base; bases with no gene match: 9. The gene calls are TRBV4-2 and TRBJ2-3, with TRBD2 matching 10 bases. The sequence came from a male donor with ankylosing spondylitis. Sequencing used blood, either unsorted or a sorted T cell fraction (not recorded which). The CDR3 DNA is TGTGCCAGCAGCCAAGGGGCTAGCGGGGGAGGCAGAGATACGCAGTATTTT. Residues: CASSQGASGGGRDTQYF.